This T cell receptor beta chain derives from a study of blood T cell repertoires in COVID-19. Participant-given clinical history determined each cohort assignment. A case of COVID-19 had been met by exposed participants within 2 weeks before study entry. Methods used by the authors: Reference gene primer amplification in the assay estimated nucleated cell counts. Sequenced by immunoSEQ multiplex PCR; TCRdb stores in-frame clones only, minus some. The DNA gave D and trimming, while V, J and clone size come from that table. The sample holds approximately 340,000 clones, roughly nine tenths seen once. The CDR3 has 14 amino acids. Germline assignment: CDR1 KGHSH and CDR2 LQKENI. V dropped 8 bases and J dropped 0; count of bases not matched to a gene: 6.

The chain recombines TRBV18 with TRBJ1-1, with 7 bases matching TRBD1. Sequenced sample: PBMCs or T cells enriched from blood (not recorded which). This clonotype originated in a woman aged 40 to 50 who had been exposed to COVID-19. CDR3 region: CASLTGQLNTEAFF. The DNA of the CDR3 is TGTGCCAGCCTCACGGGACAGTTGAACACTGAAGCTTTCTTT. The full variable domain, in which reference TRBV18 and TRBJ1-1 provide the parts outside the CDR3, is NAGVMQNPRHLVRRRGQEARLRCSPMKGHSHVYWYRQLPEEGLKFMVYLQKENIIDESGMPKERFSAEFPKEGPSILRIQQVVRGDSAAYFCASLTGQLNTEAFFGQGTRLTVV.